This T cell receptor beta chain comes out of a study of blood T cell repertoires in COVID-19. Study summary: Sample material is recorded as cDNA or gDNA derived from T cells, B-cell-depleted T cells, or PBMCs.

Profiling relied on immunoSEQ multiplex PCR, and the TCRdb table lists in-frame clones only, not all of them. The table lists approximately 110,000 clones, around nine tenths of them singletons. Per germline, CDR1 LGHDT and CDR2 YNNKEL (reference sequence). The V segment lost 6 bases and the J segment 4 bases; nucleotides outside the gene matches: 13. The CDR3 runs to 18 residues. Sequenced input: peripheral blood. This TCR came from a woman between 65 and 79 years old who had recovered from COVID-19. The V gene is TRBV3-1 (or the pseudogene TRBV3-2), the J gene TRBJ2-1, with 12 bases identical to TRBD2. The CDR3 DNA reads as TGTGCCAGCAGTCTCCTAGCGGGAGGGACGACAGATTACAATGAGCAGTTCTTC. It encodes CASSLLAGGTTDYNEQFF.